Listed here are 20 T cell receptor beta chains from one sample, sequenced in a study of blood T cell repertoires in COVID-19. Data came from immunoSEQ multiplex PCR; TCRdb stores just in-frame clones and leaves some out. The sample has around 320,000 clones; about 90% are singletons. The sequenced material came from peripheral blood. These receptors all stem from a man aged 18 to 30 with active or convalescent COVID-19.

This chain connects TRBV10-2 to TRBJ2-7, with 8 bases matching TRBD2. CDR3 length: 16 amino acids. Trimming at V came to 3 bases and at J to 3 bases, leaving 10 bases not matched to a gene. Per germline, CDR1 WSHSY and CDR2 SAAADI. The CDR3 loop is CASSESGRRGDYEQYF. In DNA, the CDR3 is TGCGCCAGCAGTGAAAGCGGGAGAAGGGGAGACTACGAGCAGTACTTC.

This chain uses TRBV10-3 with TRBJ2-7; maybe TRBD2 (6 bases). This CDR3 contains 14 residues. V was clipped by 11 bases and J by 0 bases, with 17 bases between them. CDR1 and CDR2 (germline): ENHRY, SYGVKD. The CDR3: CAVSGTVSSYEQYF. Here the CDR3 DNA reads TGTGCCGTATCCGGGACTGTCAGCTCCTACGAGCAGTACTTC.

About this clone: The same CDR3 can be traced to other DNA sequences in this sample. V and J are TRBV3-1 (or the pseudogene TRBV3-2) and TRBJ2-5; D remains ambiguous. The V end was cut by 3 bases, the J end by 1 base, with 6 bases between. The germline V gene encodes CDR1 LGHDT and CDR2 YNNKEL (reference sequence). This CDR3 has 13 amino acids. The CDR3 nucleotides are TGTGCCAGCAGCCACAACAGCCAAGAGACCCAGTACTTC. It yields the protein CASSHNSQETQYF.

The gene calls are TRBV27 and TRBJ1-1; D unresolved. The V and J ends lost 5 bases and 0 bases respectively, with 10 bases between them. This CDR3 has 14 residues. From germline, CDR1 is MNHEY and CDR2 SMNVEV (reference sequence). The CDR3 region is CASSVATMNTEAFF. CDR3 nucleotide sequence: TGTGCCAGCAGTGTAGCCACTATGAACACTGAAGCTTTCTTT.

V is TRBV10-2 and J is TRBJ2-5, with D possibly matching TRBD1 (5 bases). The V end lost 7 bases, the J end lost 2 bases, and 14 bases lay between the germline ends. Germline CDR1 WSHSY, CDR2 SAAADI. CDR3 length: 14 amino acids. The CDR3 sequence is CASNGQGAQETQYF. CDR3 DNA sequence: TGCGCCAGCAACGGCCAGGGCGCTCAAGAGACCCAGTACTTC.

The CDR3 is CANGQGGYEQYF. DNA of the CDR3: TGTGCCAACGGACAGGGCGGGTACGAGCAGTACTTC. The rearrangement joins TRBV6-5 to TRBJ2-7, with 8 bases that match TRBD1. Germline CDR1 MNHEY, CDR2 SVGAGI. The J segment lost 4 bases and the V segment lost 10 bases, leaving 6 bases of the junction unmatched. The CDR3 runs 12 residues.

The rearrangement joins TRBV5-1 to TRBJ2-3, with 9 bases aligning to TRBD1. Trimming removed 3 bases from V and 2 bases from J; junction bases left unmatched: 1. CDR1 is SGHRS and CDR2 is YFSETQ in the germline V gene. The CDR3 has 14 amino acids. The CDR3 sequence is CASSYRGHTDTQYF. CDR3 DNA: TGCGCCAGCAGCTACAGGGGGCACACAGATACGCAGTATTTT.

This chain connects TRBV21-1 to TRBJ2-1; TRBD1 is the table's D call and was not checked against the DNA. TRBV21-1 is designated a pseudogene. The CDR3 sequence is 16 residues long. CDR3 protein: CASSKVEDRGYNEQFF. In DNA, the CDR3 is TGTGCCAGCAGCAAAGTAGAGGACAGGGGATACAATGAGCAGTTCTTC.

J is TRBJ2-1 and V is TRBV9; 8 bases fit TRBD2. The CDR3 sequence is 15 residues long. Looked up from germline, CDR1 is SGDLS and CDR2 is YYNGEE. Losses at the gene ends were 3 bases for V and 0 bases for J; bases not matched to a gene: 2. The CDR3 bases are TGTGCCAGCAGCGAGACTAGCGTCTCCTACAATGAGCAGTTCTTC. Amino acids: CASSETSVSYNEQFF.

The chain carries TRBV28 and TRBJ1-2; D might be TRBD1 (5 bases). V gave up 2 bases and J gave up 2 bases, with 12 bases separating them. The CDR3 contains 15 residues. Germline lookup yields CDR1 MDHEN and CDR2 SYDVKM. The CDR3 DNA is TGTGCCAGCAGTTTAGCTTGGGCAGGGAACTATGGCTACACCTTC. Encoded protein: CASSLAWAGNYGYTF.

This chain joins TRBV13 and TRBJ2-7; 10 nucleotides align to TRBD2. CDR1 and CDR2 from the germline V gene are PRHDT and FYEKMQ (reference sequence). J was trimmed by 0 bases and V by 5 bases; bases with no gene match: 7. The CDR3 consists of 16 residues. The DNA of the CDR3 is TGTGCCAGCAGCCAGTACACTAGCGGGACCTCCTACGAGCAGTACTTC. Encoded protein: CASSQYTSGTSYEQYF.

The genes are TRBV6-5 and TRBJ2-1, with TRBD1 as a possible D gene (5 bases). V lost 0 bases, J lost 8 bases, and 11 bases lay in between. The CDR3 has 14 residues. Germline lookup yields CDR1 MNHEY and CDR2 SVGAGI. CDR3 protein: CASSYSGWGDEQFF. The CDR3 DNA follows: TGTGCCAGCAGTTACTCCGGGTGGGGCGATGAGCAGTTCTTC.

CDR3 DNA: TGTGCCAGCAGCCTTACAGGGGGCTCCTACAATGAGCAGTTCTTC. Translating it yields CASSLTGGSYNEQFF. The chain is built from TRBV9 and TRBJ2-1, with 8 bases identical to TRBD1. Looked up from germline, CDR1 is SGDLS and CDR2 is YYNGEE. The CDR3 is 15 amino acids. Trimming at V came to 4 bases and at J to 0 bases, leaving 3 bases not matched to a gene.

V is TRBV11-2 and J is TRBJ1-2; tentatively, D is TRBD1 (5 bases). The CDR3 loop spans 12 amino acids. V was clipped by 6 bases and J by 2 bases, with 7 bases between them. The germline gives CDR1 SGHAT, CDR2 FQNNGV. In DNA form, the CDR3 reads TGTGCCAGCAGTCGACAGAACTATGGCTACACCTTC. Its protein product is CASSRQNYGYTF.

The gene calls are TRBV2 and TRBJ1-5, with 7 bases that match TRBD1. CDR1 is SNHLY, CDR2 FYNNEI, per germline. This CDR3 has 13 residues. V dropped 7 bases and J dropped 3; count of bases not matched to a gene: 3. The DNA for the CDR3 is TGTGCCAGCAAAGGGACAGCCAATCAGCCCCAGCATTTT. This gives the protein CASKGTANQPQHF.

V usage is TRBV18 and J usage is TRBJ2-7, with 11 bases lining up with TRBD2. The CDR3 covers 16 residues. Germline V lookup: CDR1 KGHSH, CDR2 LQKENI. The J segment lost 3 bases and the V segment lost 6 bases, leaving 10 bases of the junction unmatched. CDR3 DNA: TGTGCCAGCTCCCCTTCGTCACTAGCGGGGGACTACGAGCAGTACTTC. Translating gives CASSPSSLAGDYEQYF.

The chain uses TRBV29-1 and TRBJ1-2; 7 nucleotides match TRBD1. Germline-derived CDR1 and CDR2 are SQVTM and ANQGSEA. The CDR3 is 14 amino acids. V lost 3 bases, J lost 8 bases, and 12 bases stayed unmatched. CDR3 region: CSVDIRQGTWGYTF. CDR3 bases: TGCAGCGTTGATATTAGACAGGGAACATGGGGCTACACCTTC.

V is TRBV7-8 and J is TRBJ2-1; 7 bases fit TRBD1. Germline values: CDR1 SGHVS, CDR2 FQNEAQ. CDR3 size: 13 residues. The junction had 9 bases not matched to a gene; V was cut back by 1 base and J by 15 bases. The CDR3 protein is CASSLVLTGDPFF. DNA for the CDR3: TGTGCCAGCAGCTTAGTTCTTACAGGGGATCCGTTCTTC.

The chain couples TRBV7-9 to TRBJ2-7; TRBD1 is a possible D gene (5 bases). V was cut by 2 bases and J by 3 bases, with 11 bases left in between. The CDR3 consists of 14 residues. Germline CDR1 and CDR2: SEHNR and FQNEAQ (reference sequence). CDR3 in amino acids: CASSLSDRLYEQYF. The CDR3 bases are TGTGCCAGCAGCTTATCTGACAGACTCTACGAGCAGTACTTC.

CDR3 sequence (DNA): TGTGCCAGCAGCTTAGGGAAGGGGGCAGGCACAGATACGCAGTATTTT. As protein: CASSLGKGAGTDTQYF. The chain links TRBV7-3 to TRBJ2-3; 7 bases line up with TRBD1. The germline CDR1 and CDR2 sequences are SGHTA and FQGTGA. This CDR3 contains 16 residues. Germline trimming cut 2 bases from V and 1 base from J; bases unmatched to any gene: 6.